The entry below gives a single T cell receptor beta chain sequence along with its context. This clone was detected only once. The antigen it recognizes is unknown. No base-level quality is on record; no much larger clone is a single base apart. The entry originates in a study of cytomegalovirus exposure and HLA in healthy donors (dated by TCRdb to about 2017). About the investigation overall: An earlier analysis of some 620 of the donors reported about 280 Gb of sequence data and 100 million to 120 million unique TCR beta sequences obtained from approximately 180 million T cells. An early release that covered some 630 HLA-typed donors contained about 300 gigabases of sequencing data and tens of millions of unique TCR sequences. The genetic ancestry cluster associated with self-reported Caucasian donors included around four fifths of the approximately 400 genotyped donors. The aim of the study was to test whether cataloging public T cell receptors could identify signatures of past pathogen exposure. The study used immunosequencing to profile the T cell repertoires of more than 650 subjects and linked those repertoires to cytomegalovirus serostatus. Besides the first cohort of hundreds of subjects, a separate validation cohort made up of 120 different subjects was used. High-throughput TCR immunosequencing, statistical association of individual TCRs with disease status, and machine learning were combined to predict cytomegalovirus infection status. A later analysis re-analyzed previously published TCR beta repertoires from approximately 700 donors and added high-resolution HLA genotyping to study TCR occurrence patterns. Rather than drawing on any new phenotypic data, the later analysis identified candidate immune exposures from TCR beta sequences and the way those sequences occurred across donors. In an earlier analysis of 550 to 700 of the donors, high-throughput TCR beta sequencing was used to judge whether each TCR beta V gene segment behaved as functional or pseudogenic. Donor age, sex, ethnicity and CMV serostatus were compiled together with the repertoire data. A later genetic analysis used genome-wide SNP genotypes for about 60% of the roughly 700 donors, treating that subset as a discovery cohort. Every discovery cohort repertoire had been produced on one sequencing platform. Class I and class II HLA loci were covered by the typing at four-digit resolution. Typing coverage differed by locus: A, B, C, DRB1 and DQB1 were typed in about 620-630 donors, DQA1 in about 500, DPA1 in around 610, and DPB1 in just under 490. A handful of DR-DQ haplotypes were handled as single units for association and clustering because linkage in the cohort was strong. Among over 350 genotyped donors of the cohort, an average of roughly 240,000 unique TCR beta nucleotide sequences were sequenced per donor, 15% to 20% of them non-productive.

Results the study describes overall, beyond this receptor: Only TCR beta chains were sequenced in this cohort, and the absence of alpha or paired-chain data limited detectable features. Because HLA typing was missing for some donors at each locus, association tests included only the typed subset. V-gene and J-gene trimming of TCR beta chains was associated with a missense DCLRE1C variant in a later genetic analysis, and the association was replicated in an independent cohort. A few of the identified cytomegalovirus-associated TCR beta chains were confirmed in vitro to be specific for cytomegalovirus antigens. In a later analysis, several top co-occurrence clusters were reported to appear linked to parvovirus B19, influenza, CMV and Epstein-Barr virus. According to a later analysis, most CMV-associated TCR beta chains appeared to be HLA-restricted, and the HLA associations seemed to be driven largely by CMV exposure. Correlated functional status among segregating V segments might be attributable to linkage disequilibrium, but an unknown experimental factor could not be ruled out. Specific HLA alleles were associated with over 15,000 TCR beta sequences at a false discovery rate of 0.05 in a later analysis. Roughly uniform sequencing depth across donors was assumed in presence/absence analyses, although this assumption may not hold. Because counts were too low, seventeen rarely observed V segments, including chromosome 9 orphons, were excluded from the earlier analysis of under 650 of the donors. CMV serostatus was the only immune exposure information available for the cohort. According to a later genetic analysis, donors in an Asian-associated ancestry cluster had fewer N-insertions in productive TCRs than the approximately 630-donor mean. Across donors, most TCR sequences were observed very rarely, whereas some public TCRs were present in many individuals. The authors suggested that the approach could potentially be generalized to other disease states and immunological phenotypes. When HLA alleles, especially DR and DQ, strongly co-occurred, attributing TCR associations to individual alleles was difficult. In a later analysis, HLA-associated TCR beta chains showed more clonal expansion and lower generation probabilities than non-associated chains that were equally common. The study gave a list of around 170 TCR beta chains associated with cytomegalovirus. A further reported finding was that TCR beta sequences accurately predicted the HLA-A and HLA-B alleles for most subjects in the first cohort. The classifier was reported to diagnose cytomegalovirus status with high specificity and sensitivity in both the original and validation cohorts. According to a later analysis, TCR association rates differed among HLA loci, with DRB1 alleles showing the most associated TCRs and HLA-C alleles showing the fewest. An earlier analysis of approximately 540 of the donors showed that most TCR beta V segments appeared in productive rearrangements either about 90% or about 30% of the time, which broadly matched IMGT annotations. A group of highly shared sequence variants was considered likely to be a technical artifact of the sequencing pipeline. Some IMGT-functional V segments, including TRBV6-2 and TRBV6-3, could not be distinguished by the 87-base-pair reads and were therefore excluded.

Trimming takes 7 bases from V and 0 bases from J, and the germline ends sit 12 bases apart. The CDR3 measures 14 amino acids from cysteine to phenylalanine. CDR3 DNA only is kept here, 42 bases in frame from base 1. Reading the germline V gene gives CDR1 SQVTM and CDR2 ANQGSEA. The cohort comprised several hundred healthy bone marrow donors. All cohort members were sampled while nominally healthy, although unrecorded immune exposures were likely present. The donor tested CMV seropositive and was one of the 289 seropositive cohort members. A peripheral blood sample was provided by each donor, and peripheral blood mononuclear cells were used for TCR beta sequencing. The Qiagen DNeasy Blood Extraction Kit was used to extract genomic DNA from the blood cell samples. Library method: the immunoSEQ multiplex PCR assay. A mixture of 60 forward primers for TCR Vbeta segments and 13 reverse primers for TCR Jbeta segments was used in the multiplex PCR. A multiplex PCR assay on genomic DNA amplified the CDR3 region of rearranged TCR beta genes. The amplified TCR beta libraries were sequenced on the Illumina HiSeq System as 87-base-pair reads. As for the original processing: A later analysis counted approximately 76 million unique TCR beta chains across the 666 repertoires, and some 11 million of these chains were shared by at least two donors. A nearest-neighbor algorithm error-corrected the raw reads and collapsed the reads into unique sequences, merging closely related sequences to remove PCR and sequencing errors. Alignment of CDR3 sequences to IMGT reference sequences was used to assign V, D and J gene segments. Each retained sequence needed at least a six-nucleotide match to both a V gene segment and a J gene segment. A rearrangement counted as productive if the CDR3 had no stop codons and remained in frame with V and J, and every other rearrangement counted as non-productive. Following IMGT convention, CDR3 was defined as the stretch from the second conserved V-encoded cysteine up to the conserved J-encoded phenylalanine. The earlier analysis of about 590 of the donors excluded sequences that lacked an unambiguous match to a single V gene segment. In an earlier analysis of more than 500 of the donors, a V segment was called functional when productive rearrangements were above 56.7%, and segregating when the standard deviation between donors exceeded 5%. A statistical classification framework was developed to diagnose cytomegalovirus status using the catalog of TCR beta chain sequences. In a later analysis, V and J genes were assigned by comparing TCR nucleotide sequences against IMGT/GENE-DB human TR gene sequences. The TCRdist pipeline was used in a later analysis to assign CDR3 sequences and most-parsimonious VDJ recombination scenarios. In a later analysis, each TCR beta chain was defined by its CDR3 amino acid sequence together with its V-gene family, and reads lacking a unique V-gene family were excluded. In a later analysis, 500 to 650 highly shared, low-generation-probability nucleotide sequences were removed to address suspected cross-contamination and a sequencing artifact. For each public chain, a later analysis derived a clonal expansion index from normalized ranks of inferred template counts within each repertoire. In a later analysis, generation probabilities were computed using a VDJ recombination model fitted to out-of-frame rearrangements, and the results were checked against IGoR. In a later analysis, TCR-TCR, TCR-HLA and TCR-CMV co-occurrence was scored with hypergeometric tests, and a repertoire-size bias correction was applied to TCR pairs. In a later analysis, false discovery rates were estimated by permuting HLA or CMV assignments 20 times. In a later analysis, co-occurring TCRs were grouped using DBSCAN, with TCRdist sequence similarity added in when clustering inside HLA-allele-positive subsets. Co-occurrence clustering excluded repertoires with fewer than 30,000 or more than 120,000 public chains, plus five with anomalous nucleotide sharing. Drawn from immuneACCESS, this table holds only the in-frame rearrangements with V and J called that TCRdb kept. Clones are partly lost; checked studies trace under half to an unresolved V gene and leave the rest unexplained. V and J calls plus clone size are reproduced from that table; the DNA served to infer D and trimming. Within this sample are some 120,000 clones, with approximately 70% of them counted one time only. Around 8.2% of the sample lies in the top ten.

This sequence originates from a man younger than 45 in good health and CMV-seropositive. The sample consisted of PBMCs. The rearranged segments are TRBV29-1 and TRBJ2-2; confidence is insufficient to name the D gene. CDR3 protein: CSAFVESNTGELFF. In nucleotides, the sequence is TGCAGCGCCTTTGTCGAGTCGAACACCGGGGAGCTGTTTTTT.